Following are 7 T cell receptor beta chains from one sample sequenced in a study of cytomegalovirus exposure and HLA in healthy donors. Primers: 60 Vbeta forward and 13 Jbeta reverse. Using immunoSEQ multiplex PCR, the repertoire was profiled, and TCRdb retains in-frame clones only, with some absent. This sample has about 220,000 clones; about four fifths occur once, and the top ten carry 4.5% to 6%. Sequences were obtained from PBMCs. The receptors were gathered from a woman aged 40 to 50 in good health and CMV-seropositive.

This rearrangement joins TRBV7-2 to TRBJ1-2; the match to TRBD1 covers 8 bases. The ends lost 5 bases at V and 5 bases at J; junction bases unmatched: 10. CDR1 SGHTA and CDR2 FQGNSA come from the germline V gene. The CDR3 is made up of 15 amino acids. CDR3 residues: CASSPQQGVRYGYTF. The CDR3 nucleotides are TGTGCCAGCAGCCCTCAACAGGGGGTCCGGTATGGCTACACCTTC.

The chain is built from TRBV5-6 and TRBJ2-1; 9 nucleotides match TRBD2. CDR1 is SGHDT and CDR2 is YYEEEE in the germline V gene. The CDR3 has 15 residues. Trimming removed 2 bases from V and 8 bases from J; junction bases left unmatched: 8. This CDR3 reads CASSFLELAGHEQFF. DNA for the CDR3: TGTGCCAGCAGCTTCCTTGAACTAGCGGGCCATGAGCAGTTCTTC.

This clone appeared a few times. The J gene is TRBJ2-7, the V gene TRBV7-2; 8 bases are a match to TRBD2. The germline V gene has CDR1 SGHTA and CDR2 FQGNSA. Trimming cost V 1 base and J 3 bases; bases outside gene matches: 8. The CDR3 length is 16 residues. In nucleotides, the CDR3 is TGTGCCAGCAGCTTAGTAGGGACTAGGGCAAACTACGAGCAGTACTTC. This codes for CASSLVGTRANYEQYF.

The chain links TRBV27 to TRBJ2-6, with D unresolved. The germline gives CDR1 MNHEY, CDR2 SMNVEV (reference sequence). The CDR3 contains 16 residues. The V gene lost 3 bases and the J gene lost 0 bases, with 9 bases spanning the gap. This chain's CDR3 is CASSLAPLSGANVLTF. CDR3 in DNA: TGTGCCAGCAGTTTGGCCCCTCTCTCTGGGGCCAACGTCCTGACTTTC.

The chain uses TRBV6-5 and TRBJ1-1; 7 bases map to TRBD1. The CDR3 consists of 14 residues. Trimming cost V 4 bases and J 7 bases; bases outside gene matches: 9. From germline, CDR1 is MNHEY and CDR2 SVGAGI. The CDR3 region is CASSFTGVASEAFF. DNA of the CDR3: TGTGCCAGCAGTTTCACAGGGGTGGCGAGTGAAGCTTTCTTT.

The rearrangement uses TRBV7-2 and TRBJ1-5; TRBD1 aligns across 7 bases. V lost 2 bases and J lost 4; bases outside the gene matches: 8. CDR3 length: 16 residues. Germline V gene data show CDR1 as SGHTA and CDR2 as FQGNSA. The CDR3 coding sequence is TGTGCCAGCAGCTTAACAGGGGAGGCGGGGAATCAGCCCCAGCATTTT. This translates into CASSLTGEAGNQPQHF.

The V call is TRBV6-5, the J call TRBJ1-1; maybe TRBD1 (5 bases). Trimming pared 7 bases from V and 11 bases from J, leaving 17 bases between. The CDR3 totals 12 residues. The germline CDR1 and CDR2 sequences are MNHEY and SVGAGI. The CDR3, as DNA: TGTGCCAGCACCTCGTGGGGGGGGAGTGCTTTCTTT. It specifies CASTSWGGSAFF.